Listed here are 27 T cell receptor beta chains from one sample, sequenced in a study of response to subunit inactivated influenza vaccine. TCRdb reanalysed the RT-PCR reads using MiXCR and keeps one entry per CDR3 protein. The data hold some 300,000 distinct CDR3 sequences, with about 20% observed a single time. Sequences were derived from PBMCs from blood, sampled 21 months after vaccination. These receptors were taken from a man between 45 and 75 years old who received an inactivated influenza vaccine.

The gene calls are TRBV5-4 and TRBJ2-7; tentative D call: TRBD1 (6 bases). The V gene's germline CDR1 is SGHNT and CDR2 YYREEE (reference sequence). The CDR3 contains 15 residues. V was clipped by 2 bases and J by 7 bases, with 19 bases between them. The CDR3 spells CASSLNRGTGTEQYF. The CDR3 nucleotides read TGTGCCAGCAGCTTAAATCGGGGAACAGGGACAGAGCAGTACTTC.

V usage is TRBV5-1 and J usage is TRBJ1-5, with a weak D call TRBD1 (6 bases). Germline V gene sequence: CDR1 SGHRS, CDR2 YFSETQ. The CDR3 is 15 amino acids. The germline V and J ends were trimmed by 2 bases and 8 bases, with 17 bases remaining between them. CDR3 in amino acids: CASSFAPGALEPQHF. The CDR3 nucleotides are TGCGCCAGCAGCTTCGCGCCGGGGGCCCTAGAGCCCCAGCATTTT.

This clonotype occurred a few times. The chain joins TRBV12-3 or TRBV12-4 to TRBJ1-1; 9 nucleotides line up with TRBD1. The CDR3 loop spans 15 amino acids. V shed 5 bases, J shed 4 bases, and the junction held 8 bases outside the gene matches. The CDR3 region is CASSSLTGGGTEAFF. The CDR3 DNA sequence: TGTGCCAGCAGTAGTCTGACAGGGGGAGGCACTGAAGCTTTCTTT.

In this sample, this clonotype turned up a few times. This sequence joins TRBV28 and TRBJ1-1; D is perhaps TRBD1 (6 bases). V lost 10 bases and J lost 5, with 14 bases in between. The CDR3 length is 12 residues. CDR1 and CDR2 from the germline V gene are MDHEN and SYDVKM. In DNA form, the CDR3 reads TGTGCCACCAAGACAGGCGGGACTGAAGCTTTCTTT. This gives the protein CATKTGGTEAFF.

The rearrangement links TRBV20-1 to TRBJ1-4; no clear D gene. Germline lookup yields CDR1 DFQATT and CDR2 SNEGSKA (reference sequence). This CDR3 spans 13 amino acids. The ends were cut back, 3 bases at V and 7 bases at J, with 12 bases in the middle. CDR3 region: CSASSGQSEKLFF. As DNA, the CDR3 is TGCAGTGCTAGTTCGGGTCAGAGTGAAAAACTGTTTTTT.

This chain joins TRBV6-2 or TRBV6-3 and TRBJ1-5; D gene unclear. In germline, CDR1 is MNHEY, CDR2 SVGEGT. V was pared by 6 bases and J by 0 bases, with 9 bases between. The CDR3 has 14 residues. This CDR3 is CASREIYSNQPQHF. CDR3 in DNA: TGTGCCAGCAGGGAGATCTATAGCAATCAGCCCCAGCATTTT.

This clonotype was detected once. This chain connects TRBV28 to TRBJ2-7; tentatively, D is TRBD2 (6 bases). Trimming removed 7 bases from V and 12 bases from J, with 19 bases in between. This CDR3 is 12 amino acids long. CDR1 is MDHEN, CDR2 SYDVKM, per germline. CDR3 protein: CASTSHAYGGYF. CDR3 coding DNA: TGTGCCAGCACCTCGCACGCTTACGGGGGGTACTTC.

The chain carries TRBV10-3 and TRBJ1-2; the match to TRBD1 covers 7 bases. The CDR3 extends over 13 amino acids. Germline CDR1 ENHRY, CDR2 SYGVKD. V lost 3 bases, J lost 8 bases, and 6 bases stayed unmatched. CDR3 nucleotide sequence: TGTGCCATCAGTGACAGACAGGGCGGGGGCTACACCTTC. Translated: CAISDRQGGGYTF.

This clonotype showed up just a few times. The genes are TRBV4-3 and TRBJ1-3, with D unresolved. This CDR3 has 16 residues. The V gene's germline CDR1 is LGHNA and CDR2 YSLEER. The germline V and J ends were trimmed by 0 bases and 1 base, with 10 bases remaining between them. The CDR3 DNA follows: TGCGCCAGCAGCCAAGAAATATGGGAGTCTGGAAACACCATATATTTT. Translation: CASSQEIWESGNTIYF.

This chain uses TRBV5-1 with TRBJ2-7; TRBD2 aligns across 9 bases. V lost 3 bases to trimming and J lost 4 bases; unmatched junction nucleotides: 5. The CDR3 consists of 14 residues. From germline, CDR1 is SGHRS and CDR2 YFSETQ. In DNA, the CDR3 is TGCGCCAGCAGCTCAGCGGGGGGCCCTTACGAGCAGTACTTC. Translating gives CASSSAGGPYEQYF.

This chain uses TRBV20-1 with TRBJ2-3, with 8 positions matching TRBD1. Germline V CDR1 and CDR2: DFQATT, SNEGSKA (reference sequence). The CDR3 contains 15 residues. J gave up 5 bases and V 3 bases, and 10 bases lay outside the gene matches. DNA for the CDR3: TGCAGTGCTAGGGACCGGGACAGGAACGTAGATACGCAGTATTTT. As protein: CSARDRDRNVDTQYF.

The CDR3 coding sequence is TGTGCCACCAGTGGTTGGCTAGCGGGAGTGGATGAGCAGTTCTTC. Protein product: CATSGWLAGVDEQFF. This sequence joins TRBV24-1 and TRBJ2-1; 10 positions agree with TRBD2. Trimming cost V 5 bases and J 8 bases; bases outside gene matches: 8. This CDR3 region has 15 residues. Per the germline V gene, CDR1 is KGHDR and CDR2 is SFDVKD.

The V and J genes are TRBV28 and TRBJ1-1; 8 nucleotides agree with TRBD1. The CDR3 consists of 14 residues. Unmatched junction bases numbered 8, after V lost 6 bases and J lost 5 bases. From germline, CDR1 is MDHEN and CDR2 SYDVKM. This CDR3 is CASRPLTGGTEAFF. The DNA of the CDR3 is TGTGCCAGCAGACCACTCACAGGGGGTACTGAAGCTTTCTTT.

The chain links TRBV7-9 to TRBJ2-3; 9 bases line up with TRBD2. Germline trimming cut 0 bases from V and 1 base from J; bases unmatched to any gene: 2. CDR3 length equals 16 residues. CDR1 is SEHNR and CDR2 is FQNEAQ in the germline V gene (reference sequence). The CDR3, as DNA: TGTGCCAGCAGCTTAGCTAGCGGGGGCCGCACAGATACGCAGTATTTT. It codes for CASSLASGGRTDTQYF.

The chain joins TRBV20-1 to TRBJ1-1; no firm D call. CDR1 is DFQATT, CDR2 SNEGSKA, per germline (reference sequence). CDR3 length equals 14 residues. V shed 8 bases and J shed 0 bases, with 16 bases lying between them. The chain's CDR3 is CSTKGVSMNTEAFF. CDR3 bases: TGCAGTACAAAAGGTGTCAGTATGAACACTGAAGCTTTCTTT.

The rearrangement joins TRBV12-3 or TRBV12-4 to TRBJ2-7; D might be TRBD1 (7 bases). V was trimmed by 5 bases and J by 7 bases, leaving 18 bases between them. This CDR3 comprises 14 residues. The CDR3 protein is CASSKTGTGGEQYF. CDR3 nucleotide sequence: TGTGCCAGCAGTAAGACAGGGACTGGGGGGGAGCAGTACTTC.

This clonotype was found a few times. J is TRBJ1-5 and V is TRBV6-5; D unclear. The CDR3 totals 15 residues. Trimming stripped 0 bases from V and 1 base from J, with 7 bases between. Germline assignment: CDR1 MNHEY and CDR2 SVGAGI. This CDR3 reads CASSYSYGSNQPQHF. The CDR3 region has the DNA TGTGCCAGCAGTTACTCCTATGGAAGCAATCAGCCCCAGCATTTT.

This clonotype came up a few times. The chain employs TRBV28 and TRBJ2-1, with 10 bases aligning to TRBD1. This CDR3 is built from 15 residues. CDR1 is MDHEN and CDR2 is SYDVKM in the germline V gene. The junction had 3 bases not matched to a gene; V was cut back by 3 bases and J by 4 bases. The CDR3 DNA reads as TGTGCCAGCAGTTTTACGGGACAGGGGTACAATGAGCAGTTCTTC. Translation: CASSFTGQGYNEQFF.

V is TRBV14 and J is TRBJ1-3; 7 bases agree with TRBD1. The germline V gene has CDR1 SGHDN and CDR2 FVKESK. The CDR3 spans 14 residues. The V and J ends lost 6 bases and 3 bases, in that order; junction bases with no gene match: 5. The CDR3 spells CASRLTGDGNTIYF. The CDR3 bases are TGTGCCAGCAGGCTTACAGGGGATGGAAACACCATATATTTT.

CDR3 sequence reads: CASSAELAGGREQFF. CDR3 DNA: TGTGCCAGCAGCGCCGAACTAGCGGGAGGACGTGAGCAGTTCTTC. The gene calls are TRBV9 and TRBJ2-1; TRBD2 aligns across 12 bases. The V segment lost 3 bases and the J segment 9 bases; nucleotides outside the gene matches: 7. The CDR3 is 15 residues long. Germline loops: CDR1 SGDLS, CDR2 YYNGEE.

This rearrangement joins TRBV18 to TRBJ2-7, with 7 positions matching TRBD1. The V and J ends lost 2 bases and 0 bases, in that order; junction bases with no gene match: 7. In germline, CDR1 is KGHSH, CDR2 LQKENI. CDR3 length: 16 amino acids. CDR3 sequence: CASSPYRDRSSYEQYF. The CDR3 DNA follows: TGTGCCAGCTCACCATACCGGGACAGAAGCTCCTACGAGCAGTACTTC. Variable domain in full (rest from reference TRBV18 and TRBJ2-7): NAGVMQNPRHLVRRRGQEARLRCSPMKGHSHVYWYRQLPEEGLKFMVYLQKENIIDESGMPKERFSAEFPKEGPSILRIQQVVRGDSAAYFCASSPYRDRSSYEQYFGPGTRLTVT.

This clonotype was counted ten times or more. This chain links TRBV28 with TRBJ1-6, with D possibly being TRBD1 (5 bases). The germline V gene encodes CDR1 MDHEN and CDR2 SYDVKM. There are 14 residues in the CDR3. V lost 4 bases, J lost 7 bases, and 11 bases lay in between. The CDR3 DNA is TGTGCCAGCAGTTGGCCGGGACTAAATTCACCCCTCCACTTT. This codes for CASSWPGLNSPLHF.

This clonotype was seen a handful of times. The chain has TRBV6-2 or TRBV6-3 and TRBJ2-7; no definite D call. The CDR3 length is 15 residues. Germline-derived CDR1 and CDR2 are MNHEY and SVGEGT. V dropped 7 bases and J dropped 2 bases, with 18 bases sitting between them. In DNA, the CDR3 is TGTGCCAGCAAGATTGCCCAGAACTTACCCTACGAGCAGTACTTC. Encoded protein: CASKIAQNLPYEQYF.

In this sample, this clonotype turned up a few times. The chain carries TRBV29-1 and TRBJ1-2, with TRBD1 identical over 9 bases. Germline V lookup: CDR1 SQVTM, CDR2 ANQGSEA. V lost 8 bases and J lost 9; bases outside the gene matches: 16. The CDR3 is 14 residues long. DNA of the CDR3: TGCAGCTCCCCTTCACCGGGACAGGGTTCATGCTACACCTTC. Protein sequence: CSSPSPGQGSCYTF.

The sample holds a few counts of this clonotype. The chain has TRBV4-2 and TRBJ1-5; perhaps TRBD1 as D (5 bases). This CDR3 spans 15 amino acids. Trimming removed 0 bases from V and 7 bases from J, with 13 bases in between. The germline gives CDR1 LGHNA, CDR2 YNFKEQ. The CDR3 nucleotides are TGTGCCAGCAGCCAAGATGGGTCCCGGGACCAGCCCCAGCATTTT. This translates into CASSQDGSRDQPQHF.

This clonotype appeared a few times. The chain uses TRBV6-2 or TRBV6-3 and TRBJ1-5, with D tentatively TRBD1 (5 bases). Trimming took 3 bases from V and 1 from J, leaving 19 bases between them. The V gene's germline CDR1 is MNHEY and CDR2 SVGEGT. The CDR3 extends over 18 amino acids. The CDR3, as DNA: TGTGCCAGCAGTTATTATGGACAACCCGGGGAGAGCAATCAGCCCCAGCATTTT. Protein: CASSYYGQPGESNQPQHF.

The chain recombines TRBV6-5 with TRBJ2-7; the D gene is possibly TRBD1 (6 bases). CDR3 length: 14 amino acids. Germline values: CDR1 MNHEY, CDR2 SVGAGI. V gave up 5 bases and J gave up 9 bases, with 20 bases separating them. In DNA, the CDR3 is TGTGCCAGCAGTACTACGGACAGAGCAGCAGGGCAGTACTTC. It translates to CASSTTDRAAGQYF.